Presented here are 27 T cell receptor beta chains from one specimen sequenced in a study of cytomegalovirus exposure and HLA in healthy donors. The PCR used 60 Vbeta and 13 Jbeta primers. Using immunoSEQ multiplex PCR, the repertoire was profiled, and TCRdb retains in-frame clones only, with some absent. The data show around 150,000 clones, around 77% seen once. Specimen: PBMCs. These TCRs come from a man aged 25 to 40 in good health and CMV-seronegative.

V and J are TRBV29-1 and TRBJ2-3; tentatively, D is TRBD2 (5 bases). V was cut by 7 bases and J by 6 bases, with 14 bases left in between. This CDR3 comprises 12 residues. Germline V gene sequence: CDR1 SQVTM, CDR2 ANQGSEA. The DNA for the CDR3 is TGCAGCGCCCTAGCAGAGACGGATACGCAGTATTTT. Translating it yields CSALAETDTQYF.

The chain is built from TRBV2 and TRBJ2-3; 8 nucleotides align to TRBD1. The length of the CDR3 is 15 residues. V was clipped by 10 bases and J by 2 bases; unmatched bases: 11. Germline V gene data show CDR1 as SNHLY and CDR2 as FYNNEI. The CDR3 DNA sequence: TGTGCCATGAAAGTCCGGGACAGGCTCACAGATACGCAGTATTTT. It specifies CAMKVRDRLTDTQYF.

The chain joins TRBV28 to TRBJ2-7, with 13 nucleotides matching TRBD2. J gave up 4 bases and V 5 bases, and 2 bases lay outside the gene matches. The CDR3 is 14 amino acids. Germline V gene data show CDR1 as MDHEN and CDR2 as SYDVKM. This CDR3 reads CASSPGLAGYEQYF. CDR3 nucleotide sequence: TGTGCCAGCAGTCCGGGACTAGCGGGATACGAGCAGTACTTC.

The rearrangement links TRBV27 to TRBJ1-2; 7 bases align to TRBD1. CDR3 length equals 12 residues. V was clipped by 4 bases and J by 8 bases; unmatched bases: 4. The germline CDR1 and CDR2 sequences are MNHEY and SMNVEV (reference sequence). Written as DNA, the CDR3 is TGTGCCAGCAGTTACAGGGGTGGGGGCTACACCTTC. Translation: CASSYRGGGYTF.

The chain employs TRBV9 and TRBJ2-1; D gene uncertain. Trimming pared 6 bases from V and 6 bases from J, leaving 16 bases between. This CDR3 is built from 14 residues. Germline loops: CDR1 SGDLS, CDR2 YYNGEE. The CDR3 protein is CASTSVLSANEQFF. The CDR3 DNA is TGTGCCAGCACCAGCGTACTATCCGCCAATGAGCAGTTCTTC.

The chain employs TRBV4-1 and TRBJ2-2, with D uncertain. The V end lost 3 bases, the J end lost 5 bases, and 4 bases lay between the germline ends. Looked up from germline, CDR1 is MGHRA and CDR2 is YSYEKL. The CDR3 runs 12 residues. CDR3 nucleotide sequence: TGCGCCAGCAGCCACGGGACCGGGGAGCTGTTTTTT. Residues: CASSHGTGELFF.

The chain couples TRBV6-1 to TRBJ2-1; tentative D call: TRBD1 (5 bases). The germline V gene encodes CDR1 MNHNS and CDR2 SASEGT. CDR3 length equals 15 residues. Trimming took 5 bases from V and 6 from J, leaving 17 bases between them. CDR3 nucleotide sequence: TGTGCCAGCAGTTCCCTGACTGGTACAGGCAATGAGCAGTTCTTC. Translation: CASSSLTGTGNEQFF.

This clone was recorded a few times. The chain combines TRBV6-5 with TRBJ2-1; perhaps TRBD2 as D (8 bases). CDR1 is MNHEY, CDR2 SVGAGI, per germline. CDR3 length equals 14 residues. CDR3 region: CAAGGLEGNNEQFF. The CDR3 region has the DNA TGTGCAGCAGGGGGACTAGAGGGGAACAATGAGCAGTTCTTC.

V and J are TRBV4-1 and TRBJ2-4; 13 bases align to TRBD2. The V gene end was trimmed by 5 bases and the J gene end by 0 bases; junction bases not matched to a gene: 13. The CDR3 consists of 20 residues. Germline CDR1 is MGHRA and CDR2 is YSYEKL. CDR3 nucleotide sequence: TGCGCCAGCAGCATACCAGGACTAGCGGGAGCGGGGGTAGCCAAAAACATTCAGTACTTC. Amino acids: CASSIPGLAGAGVAKNIQYF.

The rearrangement joins TRBV18 to TRBJ2-5, with D tentatively TRBD1 (6 bases). The CDR3 is 16 amino acids. With 3 bases removed from V and 2 bases from J, the gap between germline ends came to 16 bases. Germline CDR1 KGHSH, CDR2 LQKENI. This chain's CDR3 is CASSPTGSWGQETQYF. CDR3 sequence (DNA): TGTGCCAGCTCACCTACAGGGAGTTGGGGGCAAGAGACCCAGTACTTC.

The chain combines TRBV9 with TRBJ2-3; 16 bases are shared with TRBD2. The V and J ends lost 5 bases and 0 bases, in that order; junction bases with no gene match: 3. This CDR3 region has 17 residues. CDR1 SGDLS and CDR2 YYNGEE come from the germline V gene. The CDR3 DNA sequence: TGTGCCAGCAGAGGGACTAGCGGGAGGGCTAGCACAGATACGCAGTATTTT. This translates into CASRGTSGRASTDTQYF.

The sample holds a few counts of this clone. The CDR3 nucleotides are TGTGCCAGCAGTTACTCCCGGGAAGGTGGCTACACCTTC. Translation: CASSYSREGGYTF. The chain joins TRBV6-5 to TRBJ1-2, with D hard to call. This CDR3 has 13 residues. From germline, CDR1 is MNHEY and CDR2 SVGAGI. V was shortened by 0 bases and J by 7 bases, with 9 bases between the two germline ends.

The chain carries TRBV29-1 and TRBJ2-1; 9 bases are a match to TRBD2. The CDR3 contains 14 residues. Germline CDR1 reads SQVTM; CDR2 reads ANQGSEA. V was pared by 3 bases and J by 3 bases, with 3 bases of the junction left unmatched. CDR3 amino acids: CSVEGSGGYNEQFF. The CDR3 DNA reads as TGCAGCGTTGAGGGTAGCGGGGGCTACAATGAGCAGTTCTTC.

The chain has TRBV25-1 and TRBJ2-5; possibly TRBD1 for D (6 bases). Trimming cost V 2 bases and J 5 bases, with 12 bases left between them. This CDR3 region has 14 residues. In germline, CDR1 is MGHDK, CDR2 SYGVNS. The CDR3 sequence: CASSETTGPETQYF. The CDR3, as DNA: TGTGCCAGCAGTGAAACTACAGGGCCGGAGACCCAGTACTTC.

The chain uses TRBV4-2 and TRBJ2-1, with 14 bases that match TRBD2. Trimming at V came to 4 bases and at J to 8 bases, leaving 10 bases not matched to a gene. Germline CDR1 is LGHNA and CDR2 is YNFKEQ. The CDR3 extends over 17 amino acids. The CDR3 loop reads CASSLLSGTSGSHEQFF. The CDR3, as DNA: TGTGCCAGCAGCCTCCTATCCGGGACTAGCGGGAGCCATGAGCAGTTCTTC.

The chain links TRBV10-1 to TRBJ2-2; D uncertain. Germline assignment: CDR1 WNHNN and CDR2 SYGVQD (reference sequence). The CDR3 runs 10 residues. The V and J ends lost 7 bases and 5 bases respectively, with 2 bases between them. The CDR3: CASTTGELFF. The DNA for the CDR3 is TGCGCCAGCACGACCGGGGAGCTGTTTTTT.

The genes are TRBV7-2 and TRBJ2-7, with TRBD1 identical over 10 bases. This CDR3 has 14 amino acids. Trimming removed 5 bases from V and 6 bases from J; junction bases left unmatched: 7. Germline V gene data show CDR1 as SGHTA and CDR2 as FQGNSA. The CDR3: CASSADRGQIEQYF. DNA for the CDR3: TGTGCCAGCAGCGCTGACAGGGGGCAAATCGAGCAGTACTTC.

The rearrangement uses TRBV7-2 and TRBJ2-7; 10 positions agree with TRBD2. The CDR3 covers 15 residues. The junction had 5 bases not matched to a gene; V was cut back by 5 bases and J by 1 base. Looked up from germline, CDR1 is SGHTA and CDR2 is FQGNSA. Here the CDR3 DNA reads TGTGCCAGCAGCCTGACTAGCGGGCCTTCCTACGAGCAGTACTTC. This translates into CASSLTSGPSYEQYF.

This chain links TRBV6-5 with TRBJ2-3, with D hard to call. The CDR3 totals 12 residues. Trimming removed 8 bases at V and 3 bases at J, with 9 bases between. Germline values: CDR1 MNHEY, CDR2 SVGAGI. The CDR3 DNA sequence: TGTGCCAGCTCCCGCGGAACAGATACGCAGTATTTT. Protein sequence: CASSRGTDTQYF.

The chain uses TRBV7-9 and TRBJ1-1; TRBD1 matches 7 bases. V was clipped by 1 base and J by 2 bases; unmatched bases: 1. The germline CDR1 and CDR2 sequences are SEHNR and FQNEAQ (reference sequence). CDR3 size: 14 residues. This chain's CDR3 is CASSLGDRNTEAFF. CDR3 nucleotide sequence: TGTGCCAGCAGCTTAGGGGACAGAAACACTGAAGCTTTCTTT.

This clone occurred a few times. This chain links TRBV6-5 with TRBJ2-5, with TRBD1 matching 11 bases. Losses at the gene ends were 4 bases for V and 4 bases for J; bases not matched to a gene: 2. Germline CDR1 reads MNHEY; CDR2 reads SVGAGI. The CDR3 has 14 residues. CDR3 region: CASSSGTGGETQYF. For the CDR3, the DNA is TGTGCCAGCAGTTCCGGGACAGGGGGAGAGACCCAGTACTTC.

The chain has TRBV7-2 and TRBJ2-3; tentative D call: TRBD2 (6 bases). The CDR3 consists of 16 residues. The ends were cut back, 1 base at V and 0 bases at J, with 11 bases in the middle. Germline V gene sequence: CDR1 SGHTA, CDR2 FQGNSA. The DNA for the CDR3 is TGTACCAGCAGCTTAGGGGGAGCGGGCAGCACAGATACGCAGTATTTT. It codes for CTSSLGGAGSTDTQYF.

This clone was seen a handful of times. V usage is TRBV13 and J usage is TRBJ2-7; the D gene is possibly TRBD1 (5 bases). Germline assignment: CDR1 PRHDT and CDR2 FYEKMQ (reference sequence). Between the trimmed V and J ends, which lost 2 bases and 2 bases, there was a span of 13 bases. This CDR3 contains 15 residues. The CDR3 loop is CASSLSAGQTYEQYF. DNA for the CDR3: TGTGCCAGCAGCTTATCGGCAGGGCAAACCTACGAGCAGTACTTC.

The rearrangement joins TRBV19 to TRBJ1-5; TRBD1 matches at 7 bases. This CDR3 is 17 amino acids long. V gave up 7 bases and J gave up 0 bases; unmatched junction bases: 12. Per germline, CDR1 LNHDA and CDR2 SQIVND (reference sequence). The CDR3 nucleotides are TGTGCCAGTACCCCACAGGGGTGGGTTTATAGCAATCAGCCCCAGCATTTT. Its translation: CASTPQGWVYSNQPQHF.

V is TRBV5-1 and J is TRBJ2-3, with TRBD2 matching over 7 bases. The CDR3 contains 15 residues. Germline CDR1 is SGHRS and CDR2 is YFSETQ. V was clipped by 1 base and J by 6 bases; unmatched bases: 8. CDR3 sequence reads: CASSLLSGGADTQYF. CDR3 nucleotides: TGCGCCAGCAGCTTGTTATCGGGAGGTGCGGATACGCAGTATTTT.

This clone has only a few counts. V usage is TRBV5-1 and J usage is TRBJ2-7; 10 nucleotides align to TRBD2. Germline V gene sequence: CDR1 SGHRS, CDR2 YFSETQ. This CDR3 spans 16 amino acids. V lost 5 bases to trimming and J lost 5 bases; unmatched junction nucleotides: 13. Here the CDR3 DNA reads TGCGCCAGCAGTGTGGGTGCTAGCGGGAGTGGGGACGAGCAGTACTTC. It translates to CASSVGASGSGDEQYF.

Turning to this clone: A junction boundary mismatches the germline segment, possibly from a read error. This same CDR3 is encoded by further DNA sequences in the sample. CDR3 loop: CASSRGAAPGTDTQYF. The CDR3 DNA is TGTGCTAGCAGCCGGGGGGCAGCGCCGGGCACAGATACGCAGTATTTT. The chain couples TRBV7-7 to TRBJ2-3, with D possibly being TRBD2 (7 bases). The CDR3 covers 16 residues. Germline-derived CDR1 and CDR2 are SSHAT and FNYEAQ (reference sequence).